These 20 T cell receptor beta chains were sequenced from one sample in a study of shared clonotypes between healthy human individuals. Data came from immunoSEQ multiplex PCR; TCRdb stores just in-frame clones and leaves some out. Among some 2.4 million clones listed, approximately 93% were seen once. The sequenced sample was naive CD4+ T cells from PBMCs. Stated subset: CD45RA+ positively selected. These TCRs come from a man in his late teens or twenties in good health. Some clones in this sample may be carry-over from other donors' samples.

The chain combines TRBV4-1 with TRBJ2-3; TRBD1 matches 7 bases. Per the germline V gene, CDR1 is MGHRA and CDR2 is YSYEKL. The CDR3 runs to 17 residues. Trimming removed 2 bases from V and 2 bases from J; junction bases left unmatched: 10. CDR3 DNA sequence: TGCGCCAGCAGCCAATCGCCGACAGGGTATCCCACAGATACGCAGTATTTT. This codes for CASSQSPTGYPTDTQYF.

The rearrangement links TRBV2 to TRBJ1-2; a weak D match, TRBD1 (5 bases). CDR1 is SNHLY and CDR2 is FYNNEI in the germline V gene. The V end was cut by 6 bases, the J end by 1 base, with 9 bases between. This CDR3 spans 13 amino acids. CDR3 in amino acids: CASSFDSNYGYTF. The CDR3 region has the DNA TGTGCCAGCAGCTTTGACAGTAACTATGGCTACACCTTC.

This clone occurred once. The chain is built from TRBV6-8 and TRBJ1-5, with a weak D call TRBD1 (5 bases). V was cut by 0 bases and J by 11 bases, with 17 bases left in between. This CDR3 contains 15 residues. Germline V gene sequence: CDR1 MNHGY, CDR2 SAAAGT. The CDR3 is CASSYSRGPRVAQHF. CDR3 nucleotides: TGTGCCAGCAGTTACTCGAGGGGACCTCGAGTAGCCCAGCATTTT.

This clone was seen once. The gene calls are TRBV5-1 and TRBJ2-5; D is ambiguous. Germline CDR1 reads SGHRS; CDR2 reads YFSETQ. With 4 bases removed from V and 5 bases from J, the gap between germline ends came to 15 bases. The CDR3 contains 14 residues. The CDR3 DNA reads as TGCGCCAGCAGCCAACGGTGGCTGGGGGAGACCCAGTACTTC. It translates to CASSQRWLGETQYF. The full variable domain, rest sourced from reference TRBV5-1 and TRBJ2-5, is KAGVTQTPRYLIKTRGQQVTLSCSPISGHRSVSWYQQTPGQGLQFLFEYFSETQRNKGNFPGRFSGRQFSNSRSEMNVSTLELGDSALYLCASSQRWLGETQYFGPGTRLLVL.

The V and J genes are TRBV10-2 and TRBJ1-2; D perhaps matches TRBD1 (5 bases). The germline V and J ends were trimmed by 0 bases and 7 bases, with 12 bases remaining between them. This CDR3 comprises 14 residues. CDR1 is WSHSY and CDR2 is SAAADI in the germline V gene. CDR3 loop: CASSESPMRGGYTF. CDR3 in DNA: TGCGCCAGCAGTGAGTCGCCAATGAGGGGTGGCTACACCTTC.

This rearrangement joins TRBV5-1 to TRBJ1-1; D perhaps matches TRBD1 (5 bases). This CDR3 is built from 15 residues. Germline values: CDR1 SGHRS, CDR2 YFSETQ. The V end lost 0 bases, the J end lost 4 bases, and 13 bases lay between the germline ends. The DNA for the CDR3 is TGCGCCAGCAGCTTGGGAGGGGTGTGGGGCACTGAAGCTTTCTTT. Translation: CASSLGGVWGTEAFF.

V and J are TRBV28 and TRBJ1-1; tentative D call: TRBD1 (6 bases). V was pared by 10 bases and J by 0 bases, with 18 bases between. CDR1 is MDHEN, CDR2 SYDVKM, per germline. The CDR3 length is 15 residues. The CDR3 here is CATQLGGGVNTEAFF. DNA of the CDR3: TGTGCCACCCAATTGGGGGGCGGAGTGAACACTGAAGCTTTCTTT.

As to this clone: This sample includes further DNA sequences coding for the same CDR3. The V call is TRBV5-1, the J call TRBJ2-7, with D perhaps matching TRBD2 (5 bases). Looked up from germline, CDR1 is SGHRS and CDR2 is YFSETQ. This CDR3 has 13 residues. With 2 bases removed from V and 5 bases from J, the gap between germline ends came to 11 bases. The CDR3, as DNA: TGCGCCAGCAGCTTAGGAGGTAGCGACGAGCAGTACTTC. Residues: CASSLGGSDEQYF.

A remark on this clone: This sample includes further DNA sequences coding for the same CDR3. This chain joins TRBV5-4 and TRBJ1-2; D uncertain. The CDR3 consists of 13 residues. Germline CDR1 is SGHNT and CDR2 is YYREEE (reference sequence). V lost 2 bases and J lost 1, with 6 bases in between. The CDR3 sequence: CASSLDGNYGYTF. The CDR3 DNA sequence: TGTGCCAGCAGCTTAGACGGTAACTATGGCTACACCTTC.

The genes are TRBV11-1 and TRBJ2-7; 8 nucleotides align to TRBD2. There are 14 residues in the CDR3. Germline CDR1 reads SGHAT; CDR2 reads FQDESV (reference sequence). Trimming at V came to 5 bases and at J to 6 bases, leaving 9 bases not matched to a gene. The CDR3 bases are TGTGCCAGCAGCAGTACTAGCGGCCGAGTCGAGCAGTACTTC. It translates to CASSSTSGRVEQYF. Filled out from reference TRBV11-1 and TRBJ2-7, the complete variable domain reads EAEVAQSPRYKITEKSQAVAFWCDPISGHATLYWYRQILGQGPELLVQFQDESVVDDSQLPKDRFSAERLKGVDSTLKIQPAELGDSAMYLCASSSTSGRVEQYFGPGTRLTVT.

The CDR3 bases are TGTGCCAGCAGCGGTCTGAGTCTAGATACGCAGTATTTT. It is translated as CASSGLSLDTQYF. V usage is TRBV9 and J usage is TRBJ2-3; D ambiguous. CDR3 length equals 13 residues. The ends were cut back, 3 bases at V and 5 bases at J, with 10 bases in the middle. Germline values: CDR1 SGDLS, CDR2 YYNGEE.

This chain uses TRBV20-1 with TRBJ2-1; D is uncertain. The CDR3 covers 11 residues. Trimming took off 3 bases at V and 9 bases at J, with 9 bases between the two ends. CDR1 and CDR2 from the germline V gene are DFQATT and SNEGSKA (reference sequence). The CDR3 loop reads CSARPRLEQFF. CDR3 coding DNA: TGCAGTGCTAGGCCGCGACTTGAGCAGTTCTTC.

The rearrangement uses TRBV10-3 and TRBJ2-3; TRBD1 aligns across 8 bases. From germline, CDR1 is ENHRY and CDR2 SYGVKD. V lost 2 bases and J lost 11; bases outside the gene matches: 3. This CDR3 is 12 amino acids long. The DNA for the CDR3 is TGTGCCATCAGTGAGCAAGACAGGGGGCAGTATTTT. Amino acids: CAISEQDRGQYF.

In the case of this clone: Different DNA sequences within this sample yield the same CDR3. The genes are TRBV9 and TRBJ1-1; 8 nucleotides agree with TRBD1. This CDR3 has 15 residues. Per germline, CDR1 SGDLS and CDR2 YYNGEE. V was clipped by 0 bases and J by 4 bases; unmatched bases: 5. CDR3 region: CASSVVGQGSTEAFF. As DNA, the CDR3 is TGTGCCAGCAGCGTAGTAGGACAGGGAAGCACTGAAGCTTTCTTT.

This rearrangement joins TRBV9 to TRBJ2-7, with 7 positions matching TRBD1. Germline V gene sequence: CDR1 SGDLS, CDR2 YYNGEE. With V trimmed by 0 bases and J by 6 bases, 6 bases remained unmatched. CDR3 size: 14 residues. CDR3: CASSVEGTAVEQYF. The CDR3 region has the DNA TGTGCCAGCAGCGTAGAGGGGACAGCCGTCGAGCAGTACTTC.

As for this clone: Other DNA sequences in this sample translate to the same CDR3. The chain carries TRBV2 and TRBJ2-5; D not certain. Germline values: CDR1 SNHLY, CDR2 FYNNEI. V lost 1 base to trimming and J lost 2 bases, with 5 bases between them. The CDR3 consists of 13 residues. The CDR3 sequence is CASSEEVQETQYF. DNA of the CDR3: TGTGCCAGCAGTGAAGAAGTTCAAGAGACCCAGTACTTC.

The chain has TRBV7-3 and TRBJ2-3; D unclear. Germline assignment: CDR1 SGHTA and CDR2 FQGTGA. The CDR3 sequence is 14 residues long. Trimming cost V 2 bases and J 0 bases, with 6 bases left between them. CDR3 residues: CASSLPGSTDTQYF. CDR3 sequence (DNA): TGTGCCAGCAGCTTACCGGGTAGCACAGATACGCAGTATTTT.

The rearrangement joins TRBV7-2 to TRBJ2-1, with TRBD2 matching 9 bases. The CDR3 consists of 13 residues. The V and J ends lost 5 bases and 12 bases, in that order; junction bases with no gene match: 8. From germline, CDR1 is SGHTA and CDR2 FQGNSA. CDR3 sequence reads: CASSPGLAGGQFF. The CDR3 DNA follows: TGTGCCAGCAGCCCGGGACTAGCCGGCGGGCAGTTCTTC.

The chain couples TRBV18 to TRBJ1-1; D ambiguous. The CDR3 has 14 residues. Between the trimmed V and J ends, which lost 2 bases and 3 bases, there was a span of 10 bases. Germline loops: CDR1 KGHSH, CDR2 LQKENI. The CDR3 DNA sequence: TGTGCCAGCTCACCAAGGACGGAGTACACTGAAGCTTTCTTT. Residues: CASSPRTEYTEAFF.

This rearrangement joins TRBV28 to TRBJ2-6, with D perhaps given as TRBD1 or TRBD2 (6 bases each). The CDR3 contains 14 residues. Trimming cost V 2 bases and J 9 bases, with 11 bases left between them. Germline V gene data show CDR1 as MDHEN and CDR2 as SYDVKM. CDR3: CASSLTGAGNVLTF. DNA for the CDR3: TGTGCCAGCAGTTTAACGGGGGCAGGCAACGTCCTGACTTTC. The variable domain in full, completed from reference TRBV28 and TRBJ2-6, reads DVKVTQSSRYLVKRTGEKVFLECVQDMDHENMFWYRQDPGLGLRLIYFSYDVKMKEKGDIPEGYSVSREKKERFSLILESASTNQTSMYLCASSLTGAGNVLTFGAGSRLTVL.